This T cell receptor beta chain originates from a study of T cell changes during pregnancy in multiple sclerosis. Profiling relied on immunoSEQ multiplex PCR, and the TCRdb table lists in-frame clones only, not all of them. The data contain over 100,000 clones, 90% to 95% of them singletons. The germline V gene encodes CDR1 GTSNPN and CDR2 SVGIG (reference sequence). The V gene lost 0 bases and the J gene lost 3 bases, with 8 bases spanning the gap. The CDR3 contains 13 residues. Comments on this clone: This sample includes further DNA sequences coding for the same CDR3.

This clonotype originated in a female donor with multiple sclerosis, enrolled in a pregnancy study. The material was peripheral blood, obtained in the third trimester of pregnancy. This chain uses TRBV30 with TRBJ1-2; a weak D match, TRBD1 (6 bases). Written as DNA, the CDR3 is TGTGCCTGGAGTGTAGGGGGTGACTATGGCTACACCTTC. Translating it yields CAWSVGGDYGYTF.